This entry features one TCR beta chain sequence. No antigen is known for it. Repertoires were generated with immunoSEQ multiplex PCR, while TCRdb's copy carries only in-frame clones and drops some. The sample contains roughly 120,000 clones, just under 95% of which appear only once. These data are taken from a study of OX40 agonist ivuxolimab in advanced cancers. Study information: Allowance was made for prior anti-PD-1, anti-PD-L1 or anti-CTLA-4 therapy, and 40% to 45% had some.

Researchers took blood at baseline, on cycle 4 day 1, and on cycle 7 day 1. Whole-study findings and limits: Expanded clones tended on average to be more numerous among CD8+ T cells than CD4+.

This CDR3 has 16 amino acids. V shed 3 bases, J shed 11 bases, and the junction held 11 bases outside the gene matches. CDR1 and CDR2 (germline): MNHEY, SVGAGI. This chain links TRBV6-5 with TRBJ1-4, with 11 bases aligning to TRBD1. Material: CD4+ or CD8+ T cells sorted from blood, obtained in a trial of the OX40 agonist ivuxolimab. The TCR was taken from an adult with an advanced solid tumor such as melanoma, head and neck, liver or kidney cancer. The CDR3 region is CASSYSRTGGFMKLFF. The CDR3 DNA follows: TGTGCCAGCAGTTATTCCCGGACAGGGGGCTTTATGAAACTGTTTTTT.